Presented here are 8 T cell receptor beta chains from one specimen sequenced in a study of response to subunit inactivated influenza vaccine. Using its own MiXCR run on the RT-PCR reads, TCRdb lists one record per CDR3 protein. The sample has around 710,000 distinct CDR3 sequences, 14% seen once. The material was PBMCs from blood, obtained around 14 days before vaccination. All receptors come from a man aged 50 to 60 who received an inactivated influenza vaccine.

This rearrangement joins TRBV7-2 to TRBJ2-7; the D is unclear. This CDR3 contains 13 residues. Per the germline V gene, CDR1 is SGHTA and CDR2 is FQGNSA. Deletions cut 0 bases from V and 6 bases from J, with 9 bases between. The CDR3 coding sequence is TGTGCCAGCAGCTTAGCTGGGGTTTCCGAGCAGTACTTC. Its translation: CASSLAGVSEQYF.

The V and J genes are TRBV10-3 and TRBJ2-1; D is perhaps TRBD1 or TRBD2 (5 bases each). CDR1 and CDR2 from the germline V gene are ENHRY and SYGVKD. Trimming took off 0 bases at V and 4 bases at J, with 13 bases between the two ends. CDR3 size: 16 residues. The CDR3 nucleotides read TGTGCCATCAGTGAGTCACGAGGGGAATGGTACAATGAGCAGTTCTTC. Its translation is CAISESRGEWYNEQFF.

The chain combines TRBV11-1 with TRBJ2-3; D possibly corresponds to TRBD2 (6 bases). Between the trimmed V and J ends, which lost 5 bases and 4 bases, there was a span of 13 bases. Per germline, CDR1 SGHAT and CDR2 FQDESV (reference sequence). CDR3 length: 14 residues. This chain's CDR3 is CASSQGLEADTQYF. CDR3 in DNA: TGTGCCAGCAGCCAGGGACTCGAGGCAGATACGCAGTATTTT.

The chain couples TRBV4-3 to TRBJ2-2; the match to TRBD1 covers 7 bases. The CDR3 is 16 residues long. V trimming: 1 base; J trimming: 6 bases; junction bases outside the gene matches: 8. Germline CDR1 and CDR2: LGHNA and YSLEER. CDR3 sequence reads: CASSQAGGSGAGELFF. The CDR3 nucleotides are TGCGCCAGCAGCCAAGCAGGGGGTTCGGGCGCCGGGGAGCTGTTTTTT.

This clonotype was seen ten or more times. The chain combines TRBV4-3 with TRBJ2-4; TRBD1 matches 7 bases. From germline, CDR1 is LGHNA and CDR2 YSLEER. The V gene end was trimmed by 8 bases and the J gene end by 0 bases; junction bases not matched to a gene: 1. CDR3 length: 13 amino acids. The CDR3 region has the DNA TGCGCCAGCGGGGACAGAGCCAAAAACATTCAGTACTTC. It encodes CASGDRAKNIQYF.

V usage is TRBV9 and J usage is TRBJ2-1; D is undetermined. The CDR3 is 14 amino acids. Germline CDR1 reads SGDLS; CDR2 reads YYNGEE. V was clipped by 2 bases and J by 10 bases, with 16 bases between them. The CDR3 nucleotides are TGTGCCAGCAGCGTGTCCATCCCTGAAGGGGAGCAGTTCTTC. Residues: CASSVSIPEGEQFF. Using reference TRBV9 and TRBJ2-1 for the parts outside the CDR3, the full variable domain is DSGVTQTPKHLITATGQRVTLRCSPRSGDLSVYWYQQSLDQGLQFLIQYYNGEERAKGNILERFSAQQFPDLHSELNLSSLELGDSALYFCASSVSIPEGEQFFGPGTRLTVL.

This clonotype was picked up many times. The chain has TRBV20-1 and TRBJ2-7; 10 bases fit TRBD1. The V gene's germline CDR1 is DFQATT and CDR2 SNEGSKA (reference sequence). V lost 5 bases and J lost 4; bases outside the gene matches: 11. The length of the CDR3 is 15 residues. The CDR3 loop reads CSAHPGTGDPYEQYF. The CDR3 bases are TGCAGTGCTCACCCCGGGACAGGGGATCCATACGAGCAGTACTTC.

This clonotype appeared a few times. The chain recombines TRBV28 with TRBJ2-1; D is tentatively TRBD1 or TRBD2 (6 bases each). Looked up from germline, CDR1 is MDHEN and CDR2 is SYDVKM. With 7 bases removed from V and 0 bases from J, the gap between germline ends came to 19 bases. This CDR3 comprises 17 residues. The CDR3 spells CASNPTNWGASYNEQFF. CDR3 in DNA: TGTGCCAGCAACCCGACGAATTGGGGGGCCTCCTACAATGAGCAGTTCTTC.